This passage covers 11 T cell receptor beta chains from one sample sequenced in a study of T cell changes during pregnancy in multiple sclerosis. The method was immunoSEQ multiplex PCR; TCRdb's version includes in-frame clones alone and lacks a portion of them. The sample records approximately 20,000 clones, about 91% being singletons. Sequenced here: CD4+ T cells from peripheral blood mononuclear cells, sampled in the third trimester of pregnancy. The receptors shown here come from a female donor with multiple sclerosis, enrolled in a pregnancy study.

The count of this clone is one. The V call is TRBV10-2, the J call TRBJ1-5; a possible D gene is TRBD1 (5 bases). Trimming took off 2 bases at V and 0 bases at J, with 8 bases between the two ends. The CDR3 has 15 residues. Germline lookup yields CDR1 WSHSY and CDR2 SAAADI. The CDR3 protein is CASSEDSYSNQPQHF. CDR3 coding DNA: TGCGCCAGCAGTGAGGACAGTTATAGCAATCAGCCCCAGCATTTT.

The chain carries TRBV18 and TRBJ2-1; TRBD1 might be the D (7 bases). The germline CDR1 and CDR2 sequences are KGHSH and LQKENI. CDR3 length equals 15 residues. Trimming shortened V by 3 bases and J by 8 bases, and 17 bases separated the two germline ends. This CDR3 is CASSPRQGGIDEQFF. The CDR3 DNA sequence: TGTGCCAGCTCACCTCGACAGGGAGGAATCGATGAGCAGTTCTTC.

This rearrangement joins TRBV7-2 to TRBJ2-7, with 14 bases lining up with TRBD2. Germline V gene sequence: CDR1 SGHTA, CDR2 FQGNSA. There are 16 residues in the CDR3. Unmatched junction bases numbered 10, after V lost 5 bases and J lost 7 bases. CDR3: CASSPRGTSGGLEQYF. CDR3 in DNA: TGTGCCAGCAGCCCCAGGGGGACTAGCGGGGGTCTGGAGCAGTACTTC.

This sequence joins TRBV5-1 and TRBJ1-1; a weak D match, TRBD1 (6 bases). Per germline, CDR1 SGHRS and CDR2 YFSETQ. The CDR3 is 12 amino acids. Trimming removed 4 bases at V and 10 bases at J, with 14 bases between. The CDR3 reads CASSPGGGGAFF. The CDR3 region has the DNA TGCGCCAGCAGCCCGGGAGGGGGGGGAGCTTTCTTT.

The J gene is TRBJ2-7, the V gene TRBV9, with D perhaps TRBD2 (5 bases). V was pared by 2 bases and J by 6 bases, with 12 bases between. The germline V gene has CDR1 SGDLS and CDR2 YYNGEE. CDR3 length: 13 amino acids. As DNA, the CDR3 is TGTGCCAGCAGCGTTTTAGTAGGGAGCGAGCAGTACTTC. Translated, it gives CASSVLVGSEQYF.

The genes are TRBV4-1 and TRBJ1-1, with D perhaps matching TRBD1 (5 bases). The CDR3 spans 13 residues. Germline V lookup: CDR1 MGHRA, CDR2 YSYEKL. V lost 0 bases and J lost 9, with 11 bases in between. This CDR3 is CASSQDRAGKAFF. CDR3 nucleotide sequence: TGCGCCAGCAGCCAAGATCGAGCAGGGAAAGCTTTCTTT.

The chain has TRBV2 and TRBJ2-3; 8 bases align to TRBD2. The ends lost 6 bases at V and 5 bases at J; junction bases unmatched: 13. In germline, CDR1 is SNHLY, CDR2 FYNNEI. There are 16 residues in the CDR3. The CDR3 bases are TGTGCCAGCAGGGGTGTTGGTCGGGGGGGCGTAGATACGCAGTATTTT. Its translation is CASRGVGRGGVDTQYF.

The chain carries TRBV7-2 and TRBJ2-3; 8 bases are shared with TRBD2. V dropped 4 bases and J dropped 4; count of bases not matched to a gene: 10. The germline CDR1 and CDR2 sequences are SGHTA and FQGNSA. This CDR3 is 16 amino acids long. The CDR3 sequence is CASSSSGGARPDTQYF. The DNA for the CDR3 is TGTGCCAGCAGCTCCTCCGGGGGGGCTAGGCCAGATACGCAGTATTTT.

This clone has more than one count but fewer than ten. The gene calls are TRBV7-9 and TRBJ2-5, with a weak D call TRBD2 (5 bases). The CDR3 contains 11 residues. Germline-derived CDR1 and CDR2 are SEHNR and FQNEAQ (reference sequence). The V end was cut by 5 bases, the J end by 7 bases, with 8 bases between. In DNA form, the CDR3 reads TGTGCCAGCAGCAATGAGGGGACCCAGTACTTC. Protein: CASSNEGTQYF.

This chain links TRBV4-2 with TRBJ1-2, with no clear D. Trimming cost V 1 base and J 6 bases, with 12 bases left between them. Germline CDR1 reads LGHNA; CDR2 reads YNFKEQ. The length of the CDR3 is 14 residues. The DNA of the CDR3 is TGTGCCAGCAGCCAAGGAGACACAAAAAATGGCTACACCTTC. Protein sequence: CASSQGDTKNGYTF.

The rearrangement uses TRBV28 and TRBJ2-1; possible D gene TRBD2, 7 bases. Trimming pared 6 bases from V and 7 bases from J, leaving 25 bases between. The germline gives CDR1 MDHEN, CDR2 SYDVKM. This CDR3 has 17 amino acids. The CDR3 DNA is TGTGCCAGCAGCCCCCTCCCAGGGGCGGGGGTCCGGAATGAGCAGTTCTTC. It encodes CASSPLPGAGVRNEQFF.